This T cell receptor beta chain was profiled in a study of blood T cells in healthy people across ages. With a J-beta primer mix and a sample-barcoded 5' primer, a second PCR ran 7 to 11 cycles. TCRdb re-called the 5' RACE reads through MiXCR, storing one row per CDR3 protein. Among over 750,000 distinct CDR3 sequences listed, roughly 25% were seen once. CDR3 size: 17 residues. The V and J ends lost 0 bases and 1 base, in that order; junction bases with no gene match: 3. Germline lookup yields CDR1 LGHNA and CDR2 YSLEER. This same sample was also part of a study on T cells of mothers and their children.

The receptor was isolated from a boy between 10 and 17 years old in good health. The sequenced sample consisted of blood. The V gene is TRBV4-3, the J gene TRBJ2-3; 11 bases map to TRBD2. The CDR3 DNA reads as TGCGCCAGCAGCCAAGAGTTACTAGCGGGGGGCACAGATACGCAGTATTTT. It specifies CASSQELLAGGTDTQYF.